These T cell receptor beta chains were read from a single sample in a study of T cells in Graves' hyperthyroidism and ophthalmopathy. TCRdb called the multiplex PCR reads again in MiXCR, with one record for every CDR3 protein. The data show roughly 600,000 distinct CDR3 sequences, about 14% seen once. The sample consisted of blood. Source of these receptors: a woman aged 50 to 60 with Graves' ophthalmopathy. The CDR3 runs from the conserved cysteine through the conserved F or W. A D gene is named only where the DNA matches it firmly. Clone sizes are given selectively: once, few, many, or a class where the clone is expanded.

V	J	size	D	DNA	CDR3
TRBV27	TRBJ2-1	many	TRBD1	TGTGCCAGCAGTCAGACAGGGGTTGATTTGGGTGAGCAGTTCTTC	CASSQTGVDLGEQFF
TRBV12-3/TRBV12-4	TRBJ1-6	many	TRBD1	TGTGCCAGCACCCTTCACACAGGGGGCGTCGGATCACCCCTCCACTTT	CASTLHTGGVGSPLHF
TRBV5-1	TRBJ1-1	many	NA	TGCGCCAGCAGCTTGGGGTCCCCAGGTGAAGCTTTCTTT	CASSLGSPGEAFF
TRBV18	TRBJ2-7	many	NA	TGTGCCAGCTCACTGTATGGAACCTCCTACGAGCAGTACTTC	CASSLYGTSYEQYF
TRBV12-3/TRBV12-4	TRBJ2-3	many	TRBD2	TGTGCCAGCAGTATGGGACTAGCGGGAGGAACGCAGTATTTT	CASSMGLAGGTQYF
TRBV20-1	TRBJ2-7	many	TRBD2	TGCAGTGCTAACCTCATAGCGGGAGGGAGCTCCTACGAGCAGTACTTC	CSANLIAGGSSYEQYF
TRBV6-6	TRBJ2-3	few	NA	TGTGCCAGCAGTTACACCGCAGGAGGGGGCGGTACGCAGTATTTT	CASSYTAGGGGTQYF
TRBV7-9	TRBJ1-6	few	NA	TGTGCCAGCAGCTCCGTGCAACCGAATTCACCCCTCCACTTT	CASSSVQPNSPLHF
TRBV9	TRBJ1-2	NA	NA	TGTGCCAGCAGCGTAGATCGGGGGGATGGCTACACCTTC	CASSVDRGDGYTF
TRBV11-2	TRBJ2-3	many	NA	TGTGCCAGCAGCTTAGACCACACAGATACGCAGTATTTT	CASSLDHTDTQYF
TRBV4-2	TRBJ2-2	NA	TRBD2	TGTGCCAGCAGCCCCGCTAGCGGGAGTGGGGTCCCCGGGGAGCTGTTTTTT	CASSPASGSGVPGELFF
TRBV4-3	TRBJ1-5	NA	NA	TGCGCCAGCAGCCAAGAATATAGGGCCCAGCCCCAGCATTTT	CASSQEYRAQPQHF
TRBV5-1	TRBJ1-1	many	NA	TGCGCCAGCAGCTTGGATATGGTTAACACTGAAGCTTTCTTT	CASSLDMVNTEAFF
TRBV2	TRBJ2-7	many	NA	TGTGCCAGCAGTGAATACAGGGACGGAGAGCAGTACTTC	CASSEYRDGEQYF
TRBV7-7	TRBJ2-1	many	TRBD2	TGTGCTAGCAGCTTAGGAGTCGGTGCGGGAGTCGGGACCCATGAGCAGTTCTTC	CASSLGVGAGVGTHEQFF
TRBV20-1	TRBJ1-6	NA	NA	TGCAGTGCCCGGACCCCGCCCGAGACGATGGCTTCACCCCTCCACTTT	CSARTPPETMASPLHF
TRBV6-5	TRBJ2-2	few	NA	TGTGCCAGCAATTACAGGAACACCGGGGAGCTGTTTTTT	CASNYRNTGELFF
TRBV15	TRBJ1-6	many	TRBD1	TGTGCCACCAGCAGAGATCTCCCTCGACAGGGTTCACCCCTCCACTTT	CATSRDLPRQGSPLHF
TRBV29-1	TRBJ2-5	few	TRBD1	TGCAGCGTTCGCGGACAGGGGGTTGAGGAGACCCAGTACTTC	CSVRGQGVEETQYF
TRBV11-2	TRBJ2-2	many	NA	TGTGCCAGCAGCTTTCCCCGTGGGAGGTTAAGTACCGGGGAGCTGTTTTTT	CASSFPRGRLSTGELFF